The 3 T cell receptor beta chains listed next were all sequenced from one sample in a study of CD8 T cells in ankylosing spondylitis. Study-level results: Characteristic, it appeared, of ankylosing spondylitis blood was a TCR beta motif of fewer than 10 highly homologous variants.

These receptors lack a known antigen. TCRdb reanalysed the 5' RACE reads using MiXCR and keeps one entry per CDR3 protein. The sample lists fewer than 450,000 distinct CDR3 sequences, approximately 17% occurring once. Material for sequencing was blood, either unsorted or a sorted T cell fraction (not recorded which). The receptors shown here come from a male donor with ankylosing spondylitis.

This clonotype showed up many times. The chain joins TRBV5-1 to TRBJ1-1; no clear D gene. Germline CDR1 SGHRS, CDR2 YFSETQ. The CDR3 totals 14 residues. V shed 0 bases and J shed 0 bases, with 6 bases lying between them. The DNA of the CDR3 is TGCGCCAGCAGCTTGGAAATCGTGAACACTGAAGCTTTCTTT. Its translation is CASSLEIVNTEAFF. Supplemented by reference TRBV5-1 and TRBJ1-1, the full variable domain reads KAGVTQTPRYLIKTRGQQVTLSCSPISGHRSVSWYQQTPGQGLQFLFEYFSETQRNKGNFPGRFSGRQFSNSRSEMNVSTLELGDSALYLCASSLEIVNTEAFFGQGTRLTVV.

CDR3 DNA sequence: TGTGCCAGCAGCCAATCGACAGGGGGGGGCACTGAAGCTTTCTTT. Encoded protein: CASSQSTGGGTEAFF. V and J are TRBV3-1 and TRBJ1-1, with 9 bases identical to TRBD1. Unmatched junction bases numbered 5, after V lost 2 bases and J lost 4 bases. Per germline, CDR1 LGHDT and CDR2 YNNKEL (reference sequence). The CDR3 spans 15 residues.

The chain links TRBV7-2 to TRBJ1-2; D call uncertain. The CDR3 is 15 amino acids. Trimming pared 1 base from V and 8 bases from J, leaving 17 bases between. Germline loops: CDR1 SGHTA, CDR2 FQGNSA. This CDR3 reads CASSLVATISEGYTF. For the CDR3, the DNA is TGTGCCAGCAGCTTAGTAGCCACAATCTCGGAAGGCTACACCTTC. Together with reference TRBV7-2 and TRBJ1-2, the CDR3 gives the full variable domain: GAGVSQSPSNKVTEKGKDVELRCDPISGHTALYWYRQSLGQGLEFLIYFQGNSAPDKSGLPSDRFSAERTGGSVSTLTIQRTQQEDSAVYLCASSLVATISEGYTFGSGTRLTVV.